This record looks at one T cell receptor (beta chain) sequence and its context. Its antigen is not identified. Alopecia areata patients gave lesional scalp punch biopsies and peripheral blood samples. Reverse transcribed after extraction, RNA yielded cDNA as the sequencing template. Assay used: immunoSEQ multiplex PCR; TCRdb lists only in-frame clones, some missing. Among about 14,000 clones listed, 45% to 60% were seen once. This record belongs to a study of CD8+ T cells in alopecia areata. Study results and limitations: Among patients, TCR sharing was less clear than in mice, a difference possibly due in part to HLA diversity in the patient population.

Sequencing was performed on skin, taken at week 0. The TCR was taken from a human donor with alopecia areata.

In DNA, the CDR3 is TGTGCCTGGAGGAGGACCGACAGGGAAAGATATGGCTACACCTTC. Protein: CAWRRTDRERYGYTF. The chain carries TRBV30 and TRBJ1-2; 7 nucleotides align to TRBD1. Per germline, CDR1 GTSNPN and CDR2 SVGIG (reference sequence). This CDR3 is built from 15 residues. Germline trimming cut 3 bases from V and 5 bases from J; bases unmatched to any gene: 12. The complete variable domain, with remaining parts taken from reference TRBV30 and TRBJ1-2, reads SQTIHQWPATLVQPVGSPLSLECTVEGTSNPNLYWYRQAAGRGLQLLFYSVGIGQISSEVPQNLSASRPQDRQFILSSKKLLLSDSGFYLCAWRRTDRERYGYTFGSGTRLTVV.